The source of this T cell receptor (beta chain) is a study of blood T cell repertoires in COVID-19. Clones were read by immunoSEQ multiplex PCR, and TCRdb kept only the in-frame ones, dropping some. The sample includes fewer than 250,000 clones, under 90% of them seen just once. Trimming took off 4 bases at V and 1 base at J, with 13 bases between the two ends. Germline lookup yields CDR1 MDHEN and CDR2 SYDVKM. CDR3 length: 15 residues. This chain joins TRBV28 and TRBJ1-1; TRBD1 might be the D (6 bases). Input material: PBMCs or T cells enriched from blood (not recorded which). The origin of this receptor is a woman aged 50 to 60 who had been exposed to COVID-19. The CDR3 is CASSSSGTPNTEAFF. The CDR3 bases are TGTGCCAGCAGTTCCTCCGGGACACCGAACACTGAAGCTTTCTTT.